Given below is one TCR beta chain in context. What this receptor recognizes is not known. There are no base qualities to consult, and no much larger clone falls within one base. Per the germline V gene (reference sequence), SEHNR is the CDR1 and FQNEAQ is the CDR2. V gives up 3 bases and J gives up 7 bases, and the segment between their germline ends measures 6 bases. Reading from cysteine to phenylalanine, the CDR3 counts 12 amino acids. This entry keeps only the CDR3 DNA: 36 bases, framed from base 1. Genomic DNA was isolated from the sorted cells so that the TCRbeta CDR3 region could be sequenced. The immunoSEQ Assay was used for sequencing of TCRbeta CDR3 regions. In TCRdb, the immuneACCESS table is reduced to in-frame sequences with V and J assigned. These tables do not hold every clone; where another copy was compared, an unresolved V gene accounts for under half, and the others remain unexplained. This sample gives approximately 19,000 clones in total; roughly 91% of them show up just once. The biggest ten clones account for around 49% of the sample.

The data belong to a study of OX40 agonist ivuxolimab in advanced cancers. Background on the whole study: Ivuxolimab, which targeted the costimulatory receptor OX40 (CD134), was an agonistic, fully human IgG2 monoclonal antibody. Of the roughly 52 patients in dose escalation, 19 had hepatocellular carcinoma, roughly 15 had melanoma, 9 had renal cell carcinoma and 9 had head and neck cancer. In the dose-escalation cohort, 82.7% of patients were male, and the mean age was 60 years with a range of roughly 23 to 79. The paper describes the monotherapy dose-escalation part (N = 52 patients) of the phase I trial of ivuxolimab. Prior anti-PD-1, anti-PD-L1 or anti-CTLA-4 therapy was permitted, and checkpoint inhibitors had been received by about 36% of dose-escalation patients. Partial responses occurred in three dose-escalation patients: two with cutaneous melanoma and one with hepatocellular carcinoma. Intravenous ivuxolimab was administered to patients every 2 weeks at six dose levels: 0.01, 0.1, 0.3, 1.5, 3 and 10 mg/kg. The point of sequencing TCRbeta in the periphery was to test whether ivuxolimab changed TCR sequence diversity and drove clonal T-cell expansion. Here is what the overall study found, with its caveats: Low levels of normalized T-cell clonal expansion were also seen in some nonresponding patients. After ivuxolimab, expanded clones were on average more numerous among CD8+ T cells than among CD4+ T cells. Partial responders in the 0.1-3.0 mg/kg groups had among the lowest normalized peripheral clonal expansion, especially among CD8+ T cells. Clonal expansion of both CD4+ and CD8+ blood T cells was observed from baseline to week 6 at doses 0.1 to 3.0 mg/kg. The antigen specificity of the clonally expanded peripheral T cells was not determined.

Patients with autoimmune disease history or receiving systemic immunosuppression were excluded from the trial. Peripheral blood for TCR sequencing was drawn from every dose cohort at baseline, at cycle 4 day 1 and at cycle 7 day 1. The samples were taken from a phase I, first-in-human, multicenter, open-label dose-escalation trial of ivuxolimab. Adults with locally advanced or metastatic head and neck squamous cell, hepatocellular, melanoma or renal cell carcinoma were enrolled in the trial. Before TCR sequencing, CD4+ T cells and CD8+ T cells were sorted from peripheral blood as separate populations.

The input for sequencing was CD4+ or CD8+ T cells sorted from blood, taken in a trial of the OX40 agonist ivuxolimab. The rearranged chain carries TRBV7-9 and TRBJ2-2; the D gene is not confidently resolved. This sequence originates from an adult with an advanced solid tumor such as melanoma, head and neck, liver or kidney cancer. This receptor has the CDR3 CASSFGVGELFF. The bases are TGTGCCAGCAGCTTTGGCGTCGGGGAGCTGTTTTTT.